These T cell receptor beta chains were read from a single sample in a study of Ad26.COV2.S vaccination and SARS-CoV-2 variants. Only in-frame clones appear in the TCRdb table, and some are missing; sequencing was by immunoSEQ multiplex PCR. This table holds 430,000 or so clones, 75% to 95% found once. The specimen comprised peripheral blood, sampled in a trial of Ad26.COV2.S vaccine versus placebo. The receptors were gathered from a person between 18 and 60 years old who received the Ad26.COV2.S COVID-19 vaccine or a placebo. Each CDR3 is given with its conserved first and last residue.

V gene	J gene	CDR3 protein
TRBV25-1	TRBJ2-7	CASSGAGTRAYEQYF
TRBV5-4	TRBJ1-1	CASSLLRTEAFF
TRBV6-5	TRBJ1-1	CASSYSTPTPNTEAFF
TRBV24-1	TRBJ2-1	CATSDGRTSDTNEQFF
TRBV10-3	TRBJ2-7	CAISPAQGDEQYF
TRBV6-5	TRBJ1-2	CASSYSISLGYTF
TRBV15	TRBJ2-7	CATSIERASLSYEQYF
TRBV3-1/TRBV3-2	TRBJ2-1	CASSQEPSLNNEQFF
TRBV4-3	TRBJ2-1	CASSLGPRYNEQFF
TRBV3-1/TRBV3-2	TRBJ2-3	CASSQGLASTDTQYF
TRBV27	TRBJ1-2	CASSLSGRVGNYGYTF
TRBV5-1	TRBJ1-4	CASSMGTGENEKLFF
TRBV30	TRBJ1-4	CAWSVGYNEKLFF
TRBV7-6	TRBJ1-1	CASSLEGRANTEAFF
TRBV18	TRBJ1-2	CASSPSLGQSNYGYTF
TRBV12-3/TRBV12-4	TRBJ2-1	CASSLVGNEQFF
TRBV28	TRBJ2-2	CASSRDRGVLRTGELFF
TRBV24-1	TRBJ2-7	CATLLGREQYF
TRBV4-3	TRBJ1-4	CASSQVGKGGEKLFF
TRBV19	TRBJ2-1	CASSMWTYNEQFF
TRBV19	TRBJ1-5	CASSVRDGNQPQHF
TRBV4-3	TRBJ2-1	CASSQDGLAGVDEQFF
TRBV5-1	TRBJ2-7	CASSLGRDYEQYF
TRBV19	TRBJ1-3	CASSYPGNTIYF
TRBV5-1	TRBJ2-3	CASSLGQITDTQYF
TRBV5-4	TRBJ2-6	CASSFSGGGANVLTF
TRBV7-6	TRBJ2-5	CASSLFPPGGGVAETQYF
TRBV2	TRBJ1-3	CASRSAPRNTIYF
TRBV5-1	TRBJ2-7	CASSLEGGFSYEQYF
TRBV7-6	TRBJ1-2	CASSLGTAYYGYTF
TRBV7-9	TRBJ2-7	CASSYGQGSDEQYF
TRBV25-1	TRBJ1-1	CASSPEGRVNTEAFF
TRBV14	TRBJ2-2	CASSPGWRTGTGELFF
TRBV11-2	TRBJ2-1	CASSLVPTSNEQFF
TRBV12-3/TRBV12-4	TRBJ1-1	CASSTRGNTEAFF
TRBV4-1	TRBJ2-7	CASSQGGGRSYEQYF
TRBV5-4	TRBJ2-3	CASSLVARKGTDTQYF
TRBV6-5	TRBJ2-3	CASSYLAETTDTQYF
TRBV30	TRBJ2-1	CAWSSGLAGAHEQFF
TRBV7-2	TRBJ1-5	CASSPGSSGQPQHF
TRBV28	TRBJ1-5	CASSPDSSNQPQHF
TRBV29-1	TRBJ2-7	CSAWTRSYEQYF
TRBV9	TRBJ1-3	CASSPRRTGYSGNTIYF
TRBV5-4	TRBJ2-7	CASSRLGSGIYEQYF
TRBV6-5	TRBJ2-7	CASSTYYQGEQYF
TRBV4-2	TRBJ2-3	CASSPGPDTDTQYF
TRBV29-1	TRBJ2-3	CSVVGRNGGTQYF